The T cell receptor (beta chain) described here comes from a study of molecular identifiers for immune sequencing clone quantification (dated by TCRdb to 2016 to 2019). Background on the whole study: In a replicate experiment, RNA from about 19,000 or 110,000 naive CD8 T cells was split into five aliquots, four of which were sequenced. This methods study benchmarked molecular-identifier clustering-based TCR repertoire sequencing (MIDCIRS) and TCR RNA copy counting, using CD8 T cells to do so. What the research found in general, with its limitations: In CMV-specific effector cells, clones with more than 20 RNA copies accounted for over 97% of molecules, whereas in naive cells such clones accounted for under 1%. The naive libraries included spiked-in Jurkat TCR RNA (roughly nine copies' worth), and this RNA is not part of the donor repertoire. A single cell's worth of spiked-in Jurkat TCR RNA was reported detectable even among one million naive CD8 T cells. Modeling indicated around 2.7 TCR RNA copies recovered per cell, compared with 9 to 10 by digital PCR, which implies a capture efficiency of approximately 30%. When barcode sub-clustering was omitted, TCR diversity was inflated by chimeric consensus sequences, with chimeras reaching as high as 47%. Highly expanded clone sizes could be underestimated because identical TCR molecules may share a barcode.

From cysteine to phenylalanine, the CDR3 is 16 amino acids long. CDR3 DNA is the only sequence kept; it has 48 bases, read in frame from the first base. Trimming at the junction amounts to 4 bases on V and 4 bases on J, and the germline ends lie 20 bases apart. The germline V gene (reference sequence) specifies SEHNR as CDR1 and FQNEAQ as CDR2. Libraries of naive CD8 T cells were built from anywhere between about 18,000 and 1,000,000 sorted cells, with 10%, 30% or 50% of the purified RNA used. On a BD FACSAria II, naive CD8 T cells were FACS-sorted as CD8+CD4-CCR7+CD45RA+ and collected into RLT Plus buffer. Detection sensitivity was tested by spiking Jurkat RNA equal to fewer than twelve TCR copies' worth into samples containing roughly 19,000-1,100,000 naive CD8 T cells. CD8 T cells were enriched with RosetteSep CD8+ T Cell Enrichment Cocktail and Ficoll-Paque, followed by ACK red cell lysis. Comment on this clonotype: The antigen this receptor binds is unknown. Per-nucleotide qualities are absent, and no much larger clonotype sits a single base away.

Libraries were constructed by PCR. TCRdb records Illumina HiSeq 4000 as the sequencer. Bulk TCR libraries were made following a previously described method, with the TCR primers given in Table S5. Purification of total RNA was performed with the Qiagen AllPrep DNA/RNA kit. Before analysis, reads from multiple sequencing runs of the same library were pooled. As for the original processing: Reads were retained only if the reads had an exact TCR constant sequence, and the retained reads were trimmed to 150 nt and grouped according to their 12-nt molecular barcodes. Reads within each barcode group were sub-clustered using a 15% Levenshtein threshold, and quality-weighted consensus sequences were constructed for each RNA molecule. Non-functional sequences were discarded, and so were lower-count sequences lying one edit away from another sequence. Based on fitting two negative binomial distributions, any barcode sub-cluster with under 20% of the maximum read count was discarded. TCRdb reprocessed the public reads (quality trimming at Q25 with fastp, clone calling with MiXCR) and kept in-frame beta chains. Entries that share a CDR3 protein sequence are merged under the most common genes and DNA. TCRdb assigned the V and J calls; the authors' analysis was not used. The sample data list 460,000 or so distinct CDR3 sequences, and around a fifth of these were observed just once. Around 0.86% of the sample is taken by the ten largest.

Sequenced sample: naive CD8+ T cells from blood, with Jurkat cell RNA spiked in. Sample cell subset or site, as interpreted from the label and publication: FACS-sorted CD8+CD4-CCR7+CD45RA+ naive T cells. The sequence derives from a human donor in good health. Some libraries in this study had Jurkat cell RNA spiked in. The V and J segments used are TRBV7-9 and TRBJ2-7; TRBD1 might be the D gene, on 6 matching bases. In nucleotides, the sequence is TGTGCCAGCAGCTCGGGACACCGAGGGGCTCCTTACGAGCAGTACTTC. It encodes CASSSGHRGAPYEQYF. With the rest looked up from the reference TRBV7-9 and TRBJ2-7 genes rather than sequenced, the full variable domain is DTGVSQNPRHKITKRGQNVTFRCDPISEHNRLYWYRQTLGQGPEFLTYFQNEAQLEKSRLLSDRFSAERPKGSFSTLEIQRTEQGDSAMYLCASSSGHRGAPYEQYFGPGTRLTVT.